The rows below give T cell receptor beta chains drawn from one sample of a study of blood T cell repertoires in COVID-19. This table comes from immunoSEQ multiplex PCR, and its TCRdb copy is limited to in-frame clones, with some not included. This table has about 300,000 clones, approximately 84% appearing once. The sequencing sample was made of peripheral blood. The receptor set was obtained from a human donor with COVID-19, enrolled during active disease. The donor label of this sample is uncertain. The CDR3 runs from the conserved cysteine through the conserved F or W. D genes are given only for firm matches. A clone size is listed for some rows: how often the clone was seen (once, few, many), or a class if it is expanded.

TRBJ2-5 | TRBV7-6 | few | TRBD2 | CASSLGREGGETQYF | TGTGCCAGCAGCTTAGGGCGGGAGGGCGGAGAGACCCAGTACTTC
TRBJ2-3 | TRBV12-3/TRBV12-4 | . | . | CASSFPPADTQYF | TGTGCCAGCAGTTTTCCTCCCGCAGATACGCAGTATTTT
TRBJ2-7 | TRBV5-1 | . | . | CASSPGGGEGSYEQYF | TGCGCCAGCAGCCCTGGGGGGGGCGAGGGATCCTACGAGCAGTACTTC
TRBJ2-2 | TRBV18 | . | TRBD2 | CASSPRQGGTGELFF | TGTGCCAGCTCACCAAGGCAGGGAGGGACCGGGGAGCTGTTTTTT
TRBJ2-1 | TRBV27 | . | TRBD1 | CASSNRGGEQFF | TGTGCCAGCAGTAACAGGGGCGGTGAGCAGTTCTTC
TRBJ2-1 | TRBV2 | . | TRBD2 | CASTGASGDFGEQFF | TGTGCCAGCACCGGGGCTAGCGGGGACTTTGGTGAGCAGTTCTTC
TRBJ2-1 | TRBV18 | . | TRBD2 | CASSPSGDTYNEQFF | TGTGCCAGCTCACCTAGCGGGGACACCTACAATGAGCAGTTCTTC
TRBJ2-7 | TRBV5-5 | few | . | CASKMASNSYEQYF | TGTGCCAGCAAGATGGCAAGTAACTCCTACGAGCAGTACTTC
TRBJ1-1 | TRBV13 | . | TRBD1 | CASSLGGQGNTEAFF | TGTGCCAGCAGCTTAGGTGGACAGGGGAACACTGAAGCTTTCTTT
TRBJ1-2 | TRBV7-3 | . | . | CASSPSGGGYGYTF | TGTGCCAGCAGCCCCTCGGGTGGGGGGTATGGCTACACCTTC
TRBJ2-1 | TRBV7-9 | . | TRBD2 | CASSFLAGGAEQFF | TGTGCCAGCAGCTTCCTAGCGGGAGGGGCTGAGCAGTTCTTC
TRBJ1-5 | TRBV28 | . | . | CASSFAGDNQPQHF | TGTGCCAGCAGTTTCGCAGGCGACAATCAGCCCCAGCATTTT
TRBJ2-7 | TRBV9 | . | . | CASSVYGNIGEQYF | TGTGCCAGCAGCGTTTACGGGAACATCGGCGAGCAGTACTTC
TRBJ2-3 | TRBV4-3 | few | TRBD2 | CASSQDPPGRTDTQYF | TGCGCCAGCAGCCAGGACCCTCCCGGGAGGACAGATACGCAGTATTTT
TRBJ2-5 | TRBV3-1/TRBV3-2 | . | . | CASSQVRETQYF | TGTGCCAGCAGCCAAGTGAGGGAGACCCAGTACTTC
TRBJ2-7 | TRBV15 | . | TRBD2 | CATSSGLADSYEQYF | TGTGCCACCAGCAGTGGACTAGCGGACTCCTACGAGCAGTACTTC
TRBJ2-7 | TRBV27 | . | . | CASSLEGQADAGEQYF | TGTGCCAGCAGTCTAGAAGGACAGGCCGATGCGGGGGAGCAGTACTTC
TRBJ2-7 | TRBV28 | . | . | CASSLLGRVTYEQYF | TGTGCCAGCAGTTTATTGGGCAGGGTGACCTACGAGCAGTACTTC
TRBJ1-2 | TRBV7-6 | . | . | CASSLEKGFYTF | TGTGCCAGCAGCTTGGAAAAGGGGTTCTACACCTTC
TRBJ2-3 | TRBV29-1 | . | TRBD1 | CSGGQGTDTQYF | TGCAGCGGCGGACAGGGGACAGATACGCAGTATTTT
TRBJ1-5 | TRBV2 | . | . | CASGGVAGVRQPQHF | TGTGCCAGCGGGGGGGTGGCCGGGGTCCGACAGCCCCAGCATTTT
TRBJ2-7 | TRBV6-6 | . | . | CASSSLSYEQYF | TGTGCCAGCAGTTCGCTATCCTACGAGCAGTACTTC
TRBJ2-1 | TRBV29-1 | . | . | CSVGGGESSYNEQFF | TGCAGCGTTGGGGGGGGCGAAAGCTCCTACAATGAGCAGTTCTTC
TRBJ2-5 | TRBV10-2 | . | TRBD2 | CASSETSGRETQYF | TGCGCCAGCAGTGAGACTAGCGGGAGGGAGACCCAGTACTTC
TRBJ2-2 | TRBV5-6 | . | TRBD2 | CASSALLAGDAGELFF | TGTGCCAGCAGCGCCCTACTAGCGGGAGACGCCGGGGAGCTGTTTTTT
TRBJ2-1 | TRBV4-1 | . | . | CASSQTPAVRREYNEQFF | TGCGCCAGCAGCCAAACGCCAGCTGTGAGGCGAGAATACAATGAGCAGTTCTTC
TRBJ2-3 | TRBV2 | . | . | CASSEAGLITDTQYF | TGTGCCAGCAGTGAAGCGGGACTGATCACAGATACGCAGTATTTT
TRBJ1-2 | TRBV11-1 | . | TRBD1 | CASSVTGGELGGYTF | TGTGCCAGCAGCGTCACAGGGGGCGAATTAGGTGGCTACACCTTC
TRBJ1-1 | TRBV19 | . | . | CASSTGENTEAFF | TGTGCCAGTAGTACAGGGGAGAACACTGAAGCTTTCTTT
TRBJ2-7 | TRBV5-7 | once | TRBD1 | CASSSGQDPREQYF | TGTGCCAGCAGCTCCGGACAGGACCCTCGGGAGCAGTACTTC
TRBJ2-3 | TRBV19 | . | TRBD2 | CASSPALAGGQITQYF | TGTGCCAGTAGTCCCGCTCTAGCGGGAGGGCAAATTACGCAGTATTTT